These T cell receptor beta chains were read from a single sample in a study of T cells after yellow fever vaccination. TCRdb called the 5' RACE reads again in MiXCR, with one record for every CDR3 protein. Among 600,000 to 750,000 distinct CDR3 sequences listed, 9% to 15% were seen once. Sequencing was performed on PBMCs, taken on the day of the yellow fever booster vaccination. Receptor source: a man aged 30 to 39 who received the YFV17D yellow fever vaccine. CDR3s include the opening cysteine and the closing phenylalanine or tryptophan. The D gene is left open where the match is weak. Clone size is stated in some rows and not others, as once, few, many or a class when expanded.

TGTGCCAGCAGCTTAGGGGCAGATACCTCATACGAGCAGTACTTC	CASSLGADTSYEQYF	TRBJ2-7	-	TRBV7-6	few
TGTGCCAGCAGCTCCGGGACTAGCGGCACCAATACGCAGTATTTT	CASSSGTSGTNTQYF	TRBJ2-3	TRBD2	TRBV7-9	few
TGCAGCGTTGAATCCTATTCTGGCAGGGGGCCCCACGAGCAGTACTTC	CSVESYSGRGPHEQYF	TRBJ2-7	TRBD1	TRBV29-1	-
TGTGCCAGCAGGATGACCATAAACCCCTACGAGCAGTACTTC	CASRMTINPYEQYF	TRBJ2-7	-	TRBV12-3/TRBV12-4	-
TGTGCCAGCGGGCCTCCCTACAATGAGCAGTTCTTC	CASGPPYNEQFF	TRBJ2-1	-	TRBV19	few
TGTGCCAGCAGTTACGGGGTATTATCTAGCACAGATACGCAGTATTTT	CASSYGVLSSTDTQYF	TRBJ2-3	-	TRBV6-5	few
TGCGCCAGCAGCTCCGGGACCGGTCTGGATGAGCAGTTCTTC	CASSSGTGLDEQFF	TRBJ2-1	-	TRBV5-1	-
TGTGCCAGTAGTAAAATAGCGGGAGGCGCCCGGGATGAGCAGTTCTTC	CASSKIAGGARDEQFF	TRBJ2-1	TRBD2	TRBV19	-
TGTGCCAGCAGCTTAGCGGGTGGACAGTATAGCAATCAGCCCCAGCATTTT	CASSLAGGQYSNQPQHF	TRBJ1-5	-	TRBV7-6	-
TGTGCCAGCAGCCCCAGTTCGGGACAATCCTACGAGCAGTACTTC	CASSPSSGQSYEQYF	TRBJ2-7	-	TRBV7-2	-
TGTGCCAGCAGCCGAAACAGGGGGCGTGGAAACACCATATATTTT	CASSRNRGRGNTIYF	TRBJ1-3	TRBD1	TRBV14	-
TGCAGCGTTGAAACGGGAGACATTCAGTACTTC	CSVETGDIQYF	TRBJ2-4	-	TRBV29-1	-
TGCGCCAGCAGCCAAGAGGCAGGCAATGAGCAGTTCTTC	CASSQEAGNEQFF	TRBJ2-1	-	TRBV4-3	few
TGCGCCAGCAGCTTGTCAGCAAGCGACACCGGGGAGCTGTTTTTT	CASSLSASDTGELFF	TRBJ2-2	-	TRBV5-1	many
TGTGCCAGCACCCGTAGCGGGAGCTCCTACAATGAGCAGTTCTTC	CASTRSGSSYNEQFF	TRBJ2-1	TRBD2	TRBV28	-
TGCAGCGTTCGGAAGGGGGAGCTGTTTTTT	CSVRKGELFF	TRBJ2-2	-	TRBV29-1	few
TGCAGTGCTAGAGATCCCCGCTCTGGGGCCAACGTCCTGACTTTC	CSARDPRSGANVLTF	TRBJ2-6	-	TRBV20-1	few
TGTGCCAGCAGTCAGACTGGAGTAAGGGACGAGCAGTACTTC	CASSQTGVRDEQYF	TRBJ2-7	-	TRBV7-9	-
TGCGCCAGCAGCTCGGGACAAACGCCGGGATACGAGCAGTACTTC	CASSSGQTPGYEQYF	TRBJ2-7	-	TRBV5-1	few
TGTGCCAGCAGCGTTTCAGCATTCGAGACCCAGTACTTC	CASSVSAFETQYF	TRBJ2-5	-	TRBV9	-
TGTGCCAGCAGTGAACGGGGCCCCTACGAGCAGTACTTC	CASSERGPYEQYF	TRBJ2-7	-	TRBV7-2	few
TGCGCCAGCACCCGGACTAGCGGTTCCTACGAGCAGTACTTC	CASTRTSGSYEQYF	TRBJ2-7	TRBD2	TRBV7-2	many
TGCGCCAGCAGCCAATCCTGGTCGGGCCCTATTCCCGTGGAGCAGTACTTC	CASSQSWSGPIPVEQYF	TRBJ2-7	-	TRBV4-3	few
TGTGCCAGCAGTTTATCGGGACTAGCGCGCCCCCGGGAGACCCAGTACTTC	CASSLSGLARPRETQYF	TRBJ2-5	TRBD2	TRBV27	few
TGTGCCAGCAGTTTCGGAACCCCAGAGGCCCAGTACTTC	CASSFGTPEAQYF	TRBJ2-5	-	TRBV12-3/TRBV12-4	-
TGTGCCAGCAGCCCAGACGATCAGAGCTACAATGAGCAGTTCTTC	CASSPDDQSYNEQFF	TRBJ2-1	-	TRBV12-3/TRBV12-4	-
TGTGCCAGCTCACCAGGGACCGGAGGCACGCGGGACTCCTACGAGCAGTACTTC	CASSPGTGGTRDSYEQYF	TRBJ2-7	-	TRBV18	-
TGTGCCAGCAGCTCGACGGGACTATCCACCGGGGAGCTGTTTTTT	CASSSTGLSTGELFF	TRBJ2-2	TRBD2	TRBV7-3	few
TGTGCCACCAGCAGGGCCGCCGCTGAGCAGTTCTTC	CATSRAAAEQFF	TRBJ2-1	-	TRBV15	few
TGTGCCAGCAGTTACCGCGGGAGTGAGGACGAGCAGTACTTC	CASSYRGSEDEQYF	TRBJ2-7	TRBD2	TRBV6-5	few
TGCAGTGCTAAGTCCGTGGGCGGGAAAGAGACCCAGTACTTC	CSAKSVGGKETQYF	TRBJ2-5	-	TRBV20-1	-
TGCTGTGCTAGGGACCCCTCAGCGGGAGTTGGTAATGAGCAGTTCTTC	CCARDPSAGVGNEQFF	TRBJ2-1	TRBD2	TRBV20-1	-
TGTGCCAGCAGCCCCGTTGGGGGTTTGGACACCATATATTTT	CASSPVGGLDTIYF	TRBJ1-3	-	TRBV7-2	-
TGTGCCAGCTCTGCGACTAGCGGGAAAGAGACCCAGTACTTC	CASSATSGKETQYF	TRBJ2-5	TRBD2	TRBV18	few
TGTGCCAGCAGTGACCCGGGTCTAGGCCAAGAGACCCAGTACTTC	CASSDPGLGQETQYF	TRBJ2-5	-	TRBV2	few
TGTGCCAGCAGCTTAGGCTTGAGGCTGGAGCAAGAGACCCAGTACTTC	CASSLGLRLEQETQYF	TRBJ2-5	-	TRBV7-8	few
TGTGCCAGCAGCTTAAAACGAGGGGTTGGGGCCAACGTCCTGACTTTC	CASSLKRGVGANVLTF	TRBJ2-6	-	TRBV7-2	-
TGTGCCAGCAGCCTGACCCAGGGACCTCACTACGAGCAGTACTTC	CASSLTQGPHYEQYF	TRBJ2-7	-	TRBV11-2	-
TGCAGTGCTTCCTCGACTAGCGGGAGCACAGATACGCAGTATTTT	CSASSTSGSTDTQYF	TRBJ2-3	TRBD2	TRBV20-1	-
TGTGCCTGGACCTTGCCTAGGGGATGGGGCACTGAAGCTTTCTTT	CAWTLPRGWGTEAFF	TRBJ1-1	-	TRBV30	few
TGCGCCAGCAGCAGAGGGACAGGGGAGGAGACCCAGTACTTC	CASSRGTGEETQYF	TRBJ2-5	TRBD1	TRBV5-1	few
TGTGCCAGCAGCCAGGGACAGGGAATGGCCTACGAGCAGTACTTC	CASSQGQGMAYEQYF	TRBJ2-7	TRBD1	TRBV3-1	-